This TCR beta chain was sequenced for a study of cytomegalovirus exposure and HLA in healthy donors. The CDR3 totals 13 residues. Germline CDR1 MDHEN, CDR2 SYDVKM. Trimming shortened V by 3 bases and J by 11 bases, and 14 bases separated the two germline ends. Generated by immunoSEQ multiplex PCR, the TCRdb table keeps only in-frame clones and is missing some. Among tens of thousands of clones listed, 95% to 97% were seen once. Worth noting for this clone: This CDR3 is missing its conserved last phenylalanine or tryptophan, likely due to a read error.

The sequence came from a man aged 25 to 40 in good health and CMV-seropositive. Sequenced: PBMCs. The V and J genes are TRBV28 and TRBJ1-5; TRBD1 is a possible D gene (5 bases). CDR3 in DNA: TGTGCCAGCAGTTTTGGACAATTATCGACCCAGCATTCT. Translated: CASSFGQLSTQHS.